These 4 T cell receptor beta chains were all obtained from the same sample, sequenced in a study of OX40 agonist ivuxolimab in advanced cancers. Produced via immunoSEQ multiplex PCR; TCRdb's table is partial and in-frame only. Here the sample spans 20,000 or so clones, more than 75% being singletons. This sample comprised CD4+ or CD8+ T cells sorted from blood, obtained in a trial of the OX40 agonist ivuxolimab. The receptor source for this set is an adult with an advanced solid tumor such as melanoma, head and neck, liver or kidney cancer.

J is TRBJ1-3 and V is TRBV4-1; perhaps TRBD1 as D (5 bases). V lost 0 bases and J lost 4, with 13 bases in between. This CDR3 contains 16 residues. CDR1 and CDR2 from the germline V gene are MGHRA and YSYEKL. CDR3 amino acids: CASSQDRNGAGNTIYF. Here the CDR3 DNA reads TGCGCCAGCAGCCAAGATCGAAACGGGGCGGGAAACACCATATATTTT.

This chain uses TRBV9 with TRBJ2-3; 9 bases line up with TRBD2. CDR1 SGDLS and CDR2 YYNGEE come from the germline V gene. After removal of 4 bases from V and 2 bases from J, the junction contained 8 bases not matched to a gene. CDR3 length: 16 amino acids. The chain's CDR3 is CASSHTGTSLTDTQYF. Written as DNA, the CDR3 is TGTGCCAGCAGCCACACCGGGACTAGCCTCACAGATACGCAGTATTTT. The entire variable domain, with the rest obtained from reference TRBV9 and TRBJ2-3, is as follows: DSGVTQTPKHLITATGQRVTLRCSPRSGDLSVYWYQQSLDQGLQFLIQYYNGEERAKGNILERFSAQQFPDLHSELNLSSLELGDSALYFCASSHTGTSLTDTQYFGPGTRLTVL.

The V gene is TRBV29-1, the J gene TRBJ1-1, with D unclear. There are 19 residues in the CDR3. Germline V lookup: CDR1 SQVTM, CDR2 ANQGSEA. Trimming left V 3 bases short and J 3 bases short, with 29 bases between. In DNA form, the CDR3 reads TGCAGCGTTGATGGATGGATGGCAGGCGGTATTTGGCTGGACACTGAAGCTTTCTTT. Protein product: CSVDGWMAGGIWLDTEAFF. Variable domain in full (rest from reference TRBV29-1 and TRBJ1-1): SAVISQKPSRDICQRGTSLTIQCQVDSQVTMMFWYRQQPGQSLTLIATANQGSEATYESGFVIDKFPISRPNLTFSTLTVSNMSPEDSSIYLCSVDGWMAGGIWLDTEAFFGQGTRLTVV.

The V gene is TRBV15, the J gene TRBJ1-5; TRBD1 matches at 7 bases. Germline V gene data show CDR1 as LNHNV and CDR2 as YYDKDF (reference sequence). V lost 0 bases, J lost 2 bases, and 7 bases stayed unmatched. This CDR3 spans 17 amino acids. The CDR3 reads CATSRDAPGTGNQPQHF. The CDR3, as DNA: TGTGCCACCAGCAGAGATGCCCCCGGGACAGGCAATCAGCCCCAGCATTTT.